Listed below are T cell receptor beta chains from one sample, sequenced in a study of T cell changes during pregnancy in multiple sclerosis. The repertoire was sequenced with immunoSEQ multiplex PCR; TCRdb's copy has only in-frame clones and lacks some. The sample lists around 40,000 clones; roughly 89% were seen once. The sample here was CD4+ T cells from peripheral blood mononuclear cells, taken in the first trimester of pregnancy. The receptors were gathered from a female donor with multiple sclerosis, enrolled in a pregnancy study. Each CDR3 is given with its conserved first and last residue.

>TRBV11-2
CASSPDRGTYEQYF
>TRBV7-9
CASSAGQGMNTEAFF
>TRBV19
CASSFGGNTGELFF
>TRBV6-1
CASSAGNSENTIYF
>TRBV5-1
CASSLAGTSTDTQYF
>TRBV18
CASSGRTATNEKLFF
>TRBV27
CASRSNTGGSGEAFF
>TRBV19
CASSALGGTGNTIYF
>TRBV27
CASSSRTGTHEQYF
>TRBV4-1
CASSQDTGAGQPQHF
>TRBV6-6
CASSPRQESNTEAFF
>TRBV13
CASSSGTFYEQYF
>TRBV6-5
CATHSPTDTQYF
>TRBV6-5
CASSRTGGETQYF
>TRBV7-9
CASSLTSGRATDTQYF
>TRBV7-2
CASSLAGQLQETQYF
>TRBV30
CARGMGLFTGELFF
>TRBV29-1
CSVAFATGYEQYF
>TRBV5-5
CASSPGLVMVPEQYF